This is a list of T cell receptor beta chains from one sample in a study of a mutant IDH1 vaccine in newly diagnosed glioma. The method was immunoSEQ multiplex PCR; TCRdb's version includes in-frame clones alone and lacks a portion of them. The sample lists tens of thousands of clones, over 75% occurring once. Their cognate antigens are unknown. The sequences come from PBMCs, collected from a glioma patient whose treatment included an IDH1 peptide vaccine. These receptors came from a man younger than 35 with glioma. CDR3s include the opening cysteine and the closing phenylalanine or tryptophan. A D gene is named only where the DNA matches it firmly. For some rows the clone size is stated as once, few or many, or as a class when expanded; others skip it.

clone_size j_call d_call v_call cdr3_nt cdr3_aa
. TRBJ2-2 TRBD2 TRBV7-9 TGTGCCAGCAGCTTAGATCTAGGACTAGCAGACACCGGGGAGCTGTTTTTT CASSLDLGLADTGELFF
. TRBJ2-7 . TRBV14 TGTGCCAGCAGCCAAGATCCCAGGGGCTACGAGCAGTACTTC CASSQDPRGYEQYF
. TRBJ1-4 . TRBV15 TGTGCCACCAGCAGAGATCGGCAGGGTAAGCTGTTTTTT CATSRDRQGKLFF
. TRBJ2-7 TRBD1 TRBV4-3 TGCGCCAGCAGCCTCTTGGGGACAGGAGCCTACGAGCAGTACTTC CASSLLGTGAYEQYF
. TRBJ1-2 . TRBV12-5 TGTGCTAGTGGTTTCATGGACAGACTTAACTATGGCTACACCTTC CASGFMDRLNYGYTF
. TRBJ1-2 TRBD1 TRBV4-3 TGCGCCAGCAGAACCCGGGACAGGGAGTACTATGGCTACACCTTC CASRTRDREYYGYTF
. TRBJ1-1 TRBD1 TRBV27 TGTGCCAGCAGTCCAGACAGGGGGTCCACTGAAGCTTTCTTT CASSPDRGSTEAFF
. TRBJ2-7 . TRBV28 TGTGCCAGCAGTTTGGGGCCTTCCTACGAGCAGTACTTC CASSLGPSYEQYF
. TRBJ2-1 . TRBV21-1 TGTGCCAGCAGCAAAGCGCGTGCTAAATCCTACAATGAGCAGTTCTTC CASSKARAKSYNEQFF
. TRBJ1-1 . TRBV4-3 TGCGCCAGCAGCCAATATCTCACCGGGACGGCGAACACTGAAGCTTTCTTT CASSQYLTGTANTEAFF
. TRBJ2-3 . TRBV5-4 TGTGCCAGCAGCTCGTTGGCCGAGACAGATACGCAGTATTTT CASSSLAETDTQYF
. TRBJ2-3 . TRBV20-1 TGCAGTGCAACTACAGATACGCAGTATTTT CSATTDTQYF
. TRBJ1-5 . TRBV7-2 TGTGCCAGCAGCTTAGACCCAGGGGATCGGGTAAGAAGCAATCAGCCCCAGCATTTT CASSLDPGDRVRSNQPQHF
. TRBJ1-3 . TRBV6-5 TGTGCCAGCATCGCAGGGGTCACCATATATTTT CASIAGVTIYF
. TRBJ2-7 TRBD1 TRBV18 TGTGCCAGCTCACCACGGACAGGGAACGAGCAGTACTTC CASSPRTGNEQYF
. TRBJ1-3 . TRBV6-6 TGTGCCAGCAGTTACAGCTCTGGAAACACCATATATTTT CASSYSSGNTIYF
. TRBJ2-4 . TRBV15 TGTGCCACCAGCAGAGATATCGGGGGCGGGGAAAACATTCAGTACTTC CATSRDIGGGENIQYF
. TRBJ1-2 . TRBV4-3 TGCGCCAGCAGCCAACCCGGGGAAGCGTACTTTGGCTACACCTTC CASSQPGEAYFGYTF
. TRBJ1-1 TRBD1 TRBV25-1 TGTGCCAGCAGTGAACGAGGGACAGGGAGGGACTCTGAAGCTTTCTTT CASSERGTGRDSEAFF
. TRBJ1-5 . TRBV23-1 TGCGCCAGCAGACAAAACGGACAGTACAATCAGCCCCAGCATTTT CASRQNGQYNQPQHF
. TRBJ1-2 . TRBV20-1 TGCAGTGCTAGAGGGGGAGGTGGCTACACCTTC CSARGGGGYTF
. TRBJ2-7 TRBD1 TRBV2 TGTGCCAGCAACGGGGACAGCTCCTACGAGCAGTACTTC CASNGDSSYEQYF
. TRBJ2-3 TRBD2 TRBV10-3 TGTGCCATCGGGGTACTAGCGGATACTAGCACAGATACGCAGTATTTT CAIGVLADTSTDTQYF
large TRBJ2-7 TRBD1 TRBV5-6 TGTGCCAGCAGCCCGACAGGGTCCTCCTACGAGCAGTACTTC CASSPTGSSYEQYF
once TRBJ1-4 TRBD1 TRBV4-3 TGCGCCAGCAGCCCGAAGAGGACAGGGGGCGATGAAAAACTGTTTTTT CASSPKRTGGDEKLFF
. TRBJ1-3 TRBD1 TRBV6-6 TGTGCCAGCAGCCCTACACAGGGGGGTATCGGAAACACCATATATTTT CASSPTQGGIGNTIYF
. TRBJ2-1 TRBD1 TRBV7-8 TGTGCCAGCAGCTTAGCTCAGGGACAGGGGCCCTACAATGAGCAGTTCTTC CASSLAQGQGPYNEQFF
few TRBJ1-2 TRBD1 TRBV5-4 TGTGCCAGCAGCCCCGGGACAGGGACTAACTATGGCTACACCTTC CASSPGTGTNYGYTF
few TRBJ1-5 . TRBV10-3 TGTGCCATCAGTGAGGGCAGAAATAGCAATCAGCCCCAGCATTTT CAISEGRNSNQPQHF
. TRBJ2-7 . TRBV15 TGTGCCACCAGCAGAGCTAGTAGGGGAGCCTACGAGCAGTACTTC CATSRASRGAYEQYF
. TRBJ1-1 . TRBV6-5 TGTGCCAGCAGTTATATGAGGGCTACTGAAGCTTTCTTT CASSYMRATEAFF
. TRBJ2-7 . TRBV19 TGTGCCAGTAGTATGGGTGACAGCTACGAGCAGTACTTC CASSMGDSYEQYF
. TRBJ2-1 . TRBV10-3 TGTGCCATCACCCCCGACAGTTACAATGAGCAGTTCTTC CAITPDSYNEQFF
. TRBJ2-7 TRBD2 TRBV5-1 TGCGCCAGCAGCTCGGGGGGTCGTTCCTACGAGCAGTACTTC CASSSGGRSYEQYF
. TRBJ1-2 . TRBV6-5 TGTGCCAGCAGTTACGCGGGTGGAATCTATGGCTACACCTTC CASSYAGGIYGYTF
. TRBJ2-7 . TRBV5-4 TGTGCCAGCAGCTGGGGATCCTACGAGCAGTACTTC CASSWGSYEQYF
. TRBJ1-2 TRBD1 TRBV5-6 TGTGCCAGCAGCTTGACAGGGGCAGATGGCTACACCTTC CASSLTGADGYTF
. TRBJ2-2 . TRBV12-5 TGTGCTAGTGGATCCGTACGGACAGATTACACCGGGGAGCTGTTTTTT CASGSVRTDYTGELFF
. TRBJ1-5 . TRBV18 TGTGCCAGCTCATCGACACGGTATAGCAATCAGCCCCAGCATTTT CASSSTRYSNQPQHF
. TRBJ1-5 . TRBV27 TGTGCCAGCAGTTTAGGGAGCCGGAATCAGCCCCAGCATTTT CASSLGSRNQPQHF
. TRBJ1-3 . TRBV27 TGTGCCAGCAGTTTATCCGGGGGTCTTGACACCATATATTTT CASSLSGGLDTIYF
once TRBJ2-7 . TRBV5-5 TGTGCCAGCAGCCCTCGGTGGGGGACTGAAACCTACGAGCAGTACTTC CASSPRWGTETYEQYF
. TRBJ2-5 TRBD1 TRBV11-3 TGTGCCAGCAGCTCCGGGACAGGGACCACCCAGTACTTC CASSSGTGTTQYF
once TRBJ2-1 . TRBV5-4 TGTGCCAGCAGCTTGGGGGGGCGGATAGAATACAATGAGCAGTTCTTC CASSLGGRIEYNEQFF
. TRBJ2-7 . TRBV4-3 TGCGCCAGCAGCCAAGGGATTTTTGGGTACTACGAGCAGTACTTC CASSQGIFGYYEQYF
. TRBJ2-7 . TRBV5-4 TGTGCCAGCAGCTATGATAATTACGAGCAGTACTTC CASSYDNYEQYF
. TRBJ1-2 . TRBV6-1 TGTGCCAGCAGTACCCCCACAAACTATGGCTACACCTTC CASSTPTNYGYTF
. TRBJ1-1 . TRBV30 TGTGCCTTGAAGCAGGGAGGTATGAACACTGAAGCTTTCTTT CALKQGGMNTEAFF
. TRBJ1-2 TRBD1 TRBV6-5 TGTGCCAGCAGTTACTCGCGGGACAGGGGGTACGGCTACACCTTC CASSYSRDRGYGYTF
. TRBJ1-3 . TRBV7-8 TGTGCCAGCAGCTTAGGCGGGTACTCTGGAAACACCATATATTTT CASSLGGYSGNTIYF
. TRBJ1-5 . TRBV19 TGTGCCAGTAGTATTCTCACACCGTCTAGCAATCAGCCCCAGCATTTT CASSILTPSSNQPQHF
. TRBJ1-1 TRBD1 TRBV6-4 TGTGCCAATTCAGGGGGCTCGGAGGGGGAAACTGAAGCTTTCTTT CANSGGSEGETEAFF
. TRBJ1-5 . TRBV19 TGTGCCAGTAATCTCGGAGGTTTTAGCAATCAGCCCCAGCATTTT CASNLGGFSNQPQHF
. TRBJ2-5 TRBD1 TRBV4-3 TGCGCCAGCAGCCAGTCCGGGACAGGTCTCCAAGAGACCCAGTACTTC CASSQSGTGLQETQYF
few TRBJ1-1 . TRBV6-1 TGTGCCAGCAGTAGTTTAGCCAACACTGAAGCTTTCTTT CASSSLANTEAFF
few TRBJ1-5 . TRBV7-8 TGTGCCAGCAGCTTAGCGATGCGGGGAAGCAATCAGCCCCAGCATTTT CASSLAMRGSNQPQHF
. TRBJ1-6 . TRBV7-6 TGTGCCAGCAGCTTAAGGGGGGGAGCCAATTCACCCCTCCACTTT CASSLRGGANSPLHF
medium-sized TRBJ2-7 . TRBV7-6 TGTGCCAGCAGCTATCAGTCCCTCCGGGAGCAGTACTTC CASSYQSLREQYF